The rows below give T cell receptor beta chains drawn from one sample of a study of graft-versus-host responses after intestinal transplantation. Their recognized antigens are unknown. Measured with immunoSEQ multiplex PCR; TCRdb has only the in-frame clones, and not every one. The sample has 55,000 to 80,000 clones; over 90% are singletons. The sequenced sample was unstimulated CD8+ T cells sorted from spleen or lymph node cells, obtained before transplant. These receptor sequences come from a human donor who was the organ donor for an intestinal transplant. CDR3s include the opening cysteine and the closing phenylalanine or tryptophan. D genes are given only for firm matches. Rows give clone size only sometimes, using once, few, many, or a class for an expanded clone.

J: TRBJ1-1
V: TRBV7-9
D: NA
size: NA
CDR3: CASSEGREVGTEAFF
DNA: TGTGCCAGCAGCGAAGGTCGGGAGGTGGGCACTGAAGCTTTCTTT

J: TRBJ2-2
V: TRBV6-1
D: NA
size: NA
CDR3: CASSLASNTGELFF
DNA: TGTGCCAGCAGTTTGGCTAGCAACACCGGGGAGCTGTTTTTT

J: TRBJ2-7
V: TRBV28
D: NA
size: once
CDR3: CASSRAYEQYF
DNA: TGTGCCAGCAGCAGGGCCTACGAGCAGTACTTC

J: TRBJ1-2
V: TRBV9
D: NA
size: NA
CDR3: CASSVGGDYGYTF
DNA: TGTGCCAGCAGCGTAGGGGGGGACTATGGCTACACCTTC

J: TRBJ2-7
V: TRBV28
D: TRBD1
size: NA
CDR3: CASNTDRVIYEQYF
DNA: TGTGCCAGCAATACGGACAGGGTTATCTACGAGCAGTACTTC

J: TRBJ2-2
V: TRBV6-5
D: TRBD1
size: NA
CDR3: CASSGSGGGTGELFF
DNA: TGTGCCAGCAGCGGGTCAGGGGGTGGGACCGGGGAGCTGTTTTTT

J: TRBJ1-4
V: TRBV13
D: TRBD1
size: NA
CDR3: CASSLGMTGSNEKLFF
DNA: TGTGCCAGCAGCTTAGGGATGACAGGGTCTAATGAAAAACTGTTTTTT

J: TRBJ1-5
V: TRBV7-9
D: TRBD1
size: NA
CDR3: CASSLGTGEVSNQPQHF
DNA: TGTGCCAGCAGCTTAGGGACAGGGGAAGTCAGCAATCAGCCCCAGCATTTT

J: TRBJ2-1
V: TRBV4-1
D: TRBD2
size: NA
CDR3: CASSPPGGLGGGQFF
DNA: TGCGCCAGCAGCCCGCCCGGGGGGTTGGGAGGTGGGCAGTTCTTC

J: TRBJ1-2
V: TRBV28
D: NA
size: NA
CDR3: CASSLSHREGYTF
DNA: TGTGCCAGCAGTTTATCCCACAGGGAGGGCTACACCTTC

J: TRBJ2-7
V: TRBV4-3
D: NA
size: NA
CDR3: CASSQDRADCGRGNEQYF
DNA: TGCGCCAGCAGCCAGGACAGAGCAGACTGCGGGAGAGGAAACGAGCAGTACTTC

J: TRBJ1-1
V: TRBV15
D: NA
size: NA
CDR3: CATSRATGGSTEAFF
DNA: TGTGCCACCAGCAGGGCGACAGGAGGAAGTACTGAAGCTTTCTTT

J: TRBJ2-6
V: TRBV28
D: TRBD1
size: NA
CDR3: CASSRQGSGANVLTF
DNA: TGTGCCAGCAGCCGACAGGGCTCTGGGGCCAACGTCCTGACTTTC

J: TRBJ2-5
V: TRBV5-8
D: NA
size: few
CDR3: CASSMGLQETQYF
DNA: TGTGCCAGCAGCATGGGACTTCAAGAGACCCAGTACTTC

J: TRBJ2-5
V: TRBV5-4
D: TRBD1
size: NA
CDR3: CASSFTPTGLSETQYF
DNA: TGTGCCAGCAGCTTTACCCCGACAGGGCTGTCAGAGACCCAGTACTTC

J: TRBJ1-1
V: TRBV7-6
D: TRBD1
size: NA
CDR3: CASSGDRGSNTEAFF
DNA: TGTGCCAGCAGCGGGGACAGGGGGTCGAACACTGAAGCTTTCTTT

J: TRBJ1-5
V: TRBV15
D: TRBD1
size: NA
CDR3: CATSTRQGGPNQPQHF
DNA: TGTGCCACCAGCACCCGACAGGGGGGGCCTAATCAGCCCCAGCATTTT

J: TRBJ1-1
V: TRBV19
D: NA
size: few
CDR3: CASNDPGANTEAFF
DNA: TGTGCCAGTAACGATCCAGGGGCGAACACTGAAGCTTTCTTT

J: TRBJ2-5
V: TRBV27
D: NA
size: NA
CDR3: CASSLYTPGRGRETQYF
DNA: TGTGCCAGCAGTTTATACACACCTGGGAGAGGGAGAGAGACCCAGTACTTC

J: TRBJ2-7
V: TRBV11-1
D: TRBD1
size: NA
CDR3: CASSWGTGSYEQYF
DNA: TGTGCCAGCAGCTGGGGGACAGGTTCCTACGAGCAGTACTTC

J: TRBJ1-2
V: TRBV7-3
D: NA
size: NA
CDR3: CASSLTPGHGFHGYTF
DNA: TGTGCCAGCAGCTTAACTCCGGGACACGGATTCCATGGCTACACCTTC

J: TRBJ2-3
V: TRBV7-3
D: TRBD2
size: NA
CDR3: CASSLNKAGGPHTQYF
DNA: TGTGCCAGCAGCTTAAACAAAGCGGGAGGGCCGCATACGCAGTATTTT

J: TRBJ2-2
V: TRBV29-1
D: TRBD2
size: once
CDR3: CSAGGPATGELFF
DNA: TGCAGCGCGGGGGGACCGGCCACCGGGGAGCTGTTTTTT

J: TRBJ2-1
V: TRBV27
D: NA
size: once
CDR3: CAIHAGLPPNDEQFF
DNA: TGTGCCATCCACGCGGGTCTTCCCCCTAATGATGAGCAGTTCTTC

J: TRBJ2-3
V: TRBV4-2
D: TRBD2
size: NA
CDR3: CASSQVTSGRGTDTQYF
DNA: TGTGCCAGCAGCCAAGTGACTAGCGGGAGGGGCACAGATACGCAGTATTTT

J: TRBJ1-6
V: TRBV5-1
D: NA
size: NA
CDR3: CASSLLGEGNSPLHF
DNA: TGCGCCAGCAGCTTGTTAGGCGAGGGAAATTCACCCCTCCACTTT

J: TRBJ1-2
V: TRBV2
D: NA
size: NA
CDR3: CATQRRLYGYTF
DNA: TGTGCCACCCAGAGAAGACTTTATGGCTACACCTTC

J: TRBJ2-5
V: TRBV6-1
D: TRBD1
size: NA
CDR3: CASSEDAGGMETQYF
DNA: TGTGCCAGCAGTGAAGATGCAGGGGGCATGGAGACCCAGTACTTC

J: TRBJ1-2
V: TRBV19
D: NA
size: NA
CDR3: CASSIVSGSYGYTF
DNA: TGTGCCAGTAGTATAGTGTCAGGATCGTATGGCTACACCTTC

J: TRBJ1-1
V: TRBV7-9
D: TRBD1
size: NA
CDR3: CASRRDSLSTEAFF
DNA: TGTGCCAGCAGGAGGGACAGCCTTTCCACTGAAGCTTTCTTT

J: TRBJ2-7
V: TRBV19
D: TRBD1
size: NA
CDR3: CASSTGGSYEQYF
DNA: TGTGCCAGCAGTACAGGGGGCTCCTACGAGCAGTACTTC

J: TRBJ2-1
V: TRBV6-4
D: NA
size: NA
CDR3: CASSEAETTDEQFF
DNA: TGTGCCAGCAGTGAGGCGGAGACCACGGATGAGCAGTTCTTC

J: TRBJ2-1
V: TRBV6-1
D: TRBD1
size: NA
CDR3: CASIHLRQGGNEQFF
DNA: TGTGCCAGCATCCACCTTCGACAGGGTGGTAATGAGCAGTTCTTC